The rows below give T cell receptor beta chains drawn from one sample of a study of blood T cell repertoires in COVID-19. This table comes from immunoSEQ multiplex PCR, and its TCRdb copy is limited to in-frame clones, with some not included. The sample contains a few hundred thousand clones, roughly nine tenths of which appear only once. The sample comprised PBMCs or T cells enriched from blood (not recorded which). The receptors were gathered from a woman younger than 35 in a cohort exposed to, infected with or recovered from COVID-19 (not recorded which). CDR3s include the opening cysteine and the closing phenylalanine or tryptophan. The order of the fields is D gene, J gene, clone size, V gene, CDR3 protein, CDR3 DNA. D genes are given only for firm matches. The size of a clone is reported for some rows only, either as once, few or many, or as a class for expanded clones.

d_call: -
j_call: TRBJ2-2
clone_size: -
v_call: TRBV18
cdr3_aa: CASSPVGRGNTGELFF
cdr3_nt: TGTGCCAGCTCACCAGTGGGCAGGGGGAACACCGGGGAGCTGTTTTTT

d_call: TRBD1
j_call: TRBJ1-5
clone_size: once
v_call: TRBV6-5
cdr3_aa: CASSRTGVRPQHF
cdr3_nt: TGTGCCAGCAGTCGGACAGGGGTGAGGCCCCAGCATTTT

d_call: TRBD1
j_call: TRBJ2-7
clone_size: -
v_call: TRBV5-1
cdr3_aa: CASSLEAGGEQYF
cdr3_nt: TGCGCCAGCAGCTTGGAGGCAGGGGGCGAGCAGTACTTC

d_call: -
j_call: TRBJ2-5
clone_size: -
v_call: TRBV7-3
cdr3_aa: CASSRSGGARETQYF
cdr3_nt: TGTGCCAGCAGCCGAAGTGGGGGGGCTAGGGAGACCCAGTACTTC

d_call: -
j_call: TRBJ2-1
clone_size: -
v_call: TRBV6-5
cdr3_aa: CASGYPRGNEQFF
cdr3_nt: TGTGCCAGCGGCTACCCTCGGGGGAATGAGCAGTTCTTC

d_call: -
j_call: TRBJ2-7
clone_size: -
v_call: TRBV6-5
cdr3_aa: CASQRQGLYEQYF
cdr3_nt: TGTGCCAGCCAAAGACAGGGACTCTACGAGCAGTACTTC

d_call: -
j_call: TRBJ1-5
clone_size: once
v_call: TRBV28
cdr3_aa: CASSSGVQPQHF
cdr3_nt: TGTGCCAGCAGTTCCGGGGTTCAGCCCCAGCATTTT

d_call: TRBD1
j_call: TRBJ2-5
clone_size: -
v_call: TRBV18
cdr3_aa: CASSYLTGGASETQYF
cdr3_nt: TGTGCCAGCTCATATCTGACAGGGGGCGCATCAGAGACCCAGTACTTC

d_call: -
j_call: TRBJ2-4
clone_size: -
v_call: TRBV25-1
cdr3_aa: CASSEPGSKNIQYF
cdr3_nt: TGTGCCAGCAGTGAACCAGGCAGCAAAAACATTCAGTACTTC

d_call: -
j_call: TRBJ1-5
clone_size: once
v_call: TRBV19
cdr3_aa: CASSTQGRIVDQPQHF
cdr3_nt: TGTGCCAGTAGTACCCAGGGGCGCATTGTCGATCAGCCCCAGCATTTT

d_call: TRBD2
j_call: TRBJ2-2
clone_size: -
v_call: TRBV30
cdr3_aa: CACLAGLLTGELFF
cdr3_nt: TGTGCGTGTTTAGCGGGTCTCCTCACCGGGGAGCTGTTTTTT

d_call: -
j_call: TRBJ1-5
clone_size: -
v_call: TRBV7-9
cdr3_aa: CASSLGGPRSNQPQHF
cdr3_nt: TGTGCCAGCAGCTTAGGGGGCCCACGTAGCAATCAGCCCCAGCATTTT

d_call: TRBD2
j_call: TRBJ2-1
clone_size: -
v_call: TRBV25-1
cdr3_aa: CASSELAGEEWGRQFF
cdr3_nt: TGTGCCAGCAGTGAACTAGCGGGAGAGGAGTGGGGCAGGCAGTTCTTC

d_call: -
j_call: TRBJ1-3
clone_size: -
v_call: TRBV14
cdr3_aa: CASSHIRDTIYF
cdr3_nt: TGTGCCAGCAGCCATATCCGAGACACCATATATTTT

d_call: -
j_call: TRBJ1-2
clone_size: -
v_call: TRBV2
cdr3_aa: CASTDLIGGSGYGYTF
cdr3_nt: TGTGCCAGCACTGACCTCATAGGGGGTAGTGGCTATGGCTACACCTTC

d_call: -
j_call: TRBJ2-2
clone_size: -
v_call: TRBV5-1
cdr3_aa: CASSLELGGTGELFF
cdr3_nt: TGCGCCAGCAGCTTGGAATTGGGGGGCACCGGGGAGCTGTTTTTT

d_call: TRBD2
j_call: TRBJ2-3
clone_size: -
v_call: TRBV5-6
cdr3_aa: CASSPGAGVGDTQYF
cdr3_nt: TGTGCCAGCAGCCCGGGAGCGGGAGTGGGAGATACGCAGTATTTT

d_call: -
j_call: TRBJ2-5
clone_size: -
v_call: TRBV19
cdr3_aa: CASSAYREETQYF
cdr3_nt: TGTGCCAGTAGTGCATACAGGGAAGAGACCCAGTACTTC

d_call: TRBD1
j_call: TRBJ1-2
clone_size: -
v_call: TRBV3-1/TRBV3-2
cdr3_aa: CASSQNRGNGYTF
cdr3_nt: TGTGCCAGCAGCCAGAACAGGGGTAATGGCTACACCTTC

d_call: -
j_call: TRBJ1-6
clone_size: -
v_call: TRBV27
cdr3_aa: CASSFFRPPADSPLHF
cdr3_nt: TGTGCCAGCAGTTTTTTTCGGCCCCCCGCGGATTCACCCCTCCACTTT

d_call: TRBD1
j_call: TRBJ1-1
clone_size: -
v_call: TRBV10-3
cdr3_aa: CAISSSGGTEAFF
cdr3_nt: TGTGCCATCAGTTCTTCAGGGGGAACTGAAGCTTTCTTT

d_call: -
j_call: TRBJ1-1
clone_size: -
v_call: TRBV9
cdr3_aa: CASSATDSGFKAFF
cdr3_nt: TGTGCCAGCAGCGCTACCGATTCAGGGTTCAAAGCTTTCTTT

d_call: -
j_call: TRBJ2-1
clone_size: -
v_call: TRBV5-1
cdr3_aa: CASSLMLALSSYNEQFF
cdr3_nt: TGCGCCAGCAGCTTGATGCTAGCACTGAGCTCCTACAATGAGCAGTTCTTC

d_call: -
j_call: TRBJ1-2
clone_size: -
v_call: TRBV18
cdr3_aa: CASSPAQGEGYTF
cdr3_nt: TGTGCCAGCTCACCGGCGCAGGGTGAGGGCTACACCTTC

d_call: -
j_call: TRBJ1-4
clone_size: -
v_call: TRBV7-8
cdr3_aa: CASSRGDHNEKLFF
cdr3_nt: TGTGCCAGCAGCCGAGGAGATCATAATGAAAAACTGTTTTTT

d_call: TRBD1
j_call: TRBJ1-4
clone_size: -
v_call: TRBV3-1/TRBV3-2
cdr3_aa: CASSQVGQGFEKLFF
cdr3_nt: TGTGCCAGCAGCCAAGTCGGACAGGGATTTGAAAAACTGTTTTTT

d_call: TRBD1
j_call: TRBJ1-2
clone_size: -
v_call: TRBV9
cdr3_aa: CASSERPGQSNYGYTF
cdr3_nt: TGTGCCAGCAGCGAACGACCGGGACAGAGTAACTATGGCTACACCTTC

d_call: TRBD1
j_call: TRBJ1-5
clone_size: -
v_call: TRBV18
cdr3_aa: CASSPTDVGGSNQPQHF
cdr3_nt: TGTGCCAGCTCACCTACGGATGTAGGGGGCAGCAATCAGCCCCAGCATTTT

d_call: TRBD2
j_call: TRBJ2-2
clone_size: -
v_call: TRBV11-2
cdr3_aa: CASSRPGLAGSKTGELFF
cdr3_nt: TGTGCCAGCAGCCGACCGGGACTAGCGGGGTCGAAGACCGGGGAGCTGTTTTTT

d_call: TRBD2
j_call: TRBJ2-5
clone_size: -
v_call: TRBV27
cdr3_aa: CASSPRPGLAGGGETQYF
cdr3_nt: TGTGCCAGCAGTCCGCGGCCGGGACTAGCGGGAGGAGGAGAGACCCAGTACTTC

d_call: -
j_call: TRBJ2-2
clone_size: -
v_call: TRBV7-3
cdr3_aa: CASRLTLAGELFF
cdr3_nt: TGTGCCAGCAGACTAACCCTAGCCGGGGAGCTGTTTTTT

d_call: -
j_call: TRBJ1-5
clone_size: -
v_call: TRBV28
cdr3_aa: CASSLAPPGRPQHF
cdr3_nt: TGTGCCAGCAGTTTAGCACCTCCCGGTCGGCCCCAGCATTTT

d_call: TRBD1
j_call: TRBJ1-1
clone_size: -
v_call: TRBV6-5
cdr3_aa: CASSQLQGTEAFF
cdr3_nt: TGTGCCAGCAGTCAGCTACAGGGGACTGAAGCTTTCTTT

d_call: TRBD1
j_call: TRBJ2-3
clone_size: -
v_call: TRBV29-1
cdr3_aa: CSVDPDRGRPDTQYF
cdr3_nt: TGCAGCGTTGACCCGGACAGGGGGCGTCCAGATACGCAGTATTTT

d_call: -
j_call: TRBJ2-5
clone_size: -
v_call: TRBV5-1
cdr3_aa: CASSLVLAEETQYF
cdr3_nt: TGCGCCAGCAGCTTGGTTCTAGCTGAAGAGACCCAGTACTTC